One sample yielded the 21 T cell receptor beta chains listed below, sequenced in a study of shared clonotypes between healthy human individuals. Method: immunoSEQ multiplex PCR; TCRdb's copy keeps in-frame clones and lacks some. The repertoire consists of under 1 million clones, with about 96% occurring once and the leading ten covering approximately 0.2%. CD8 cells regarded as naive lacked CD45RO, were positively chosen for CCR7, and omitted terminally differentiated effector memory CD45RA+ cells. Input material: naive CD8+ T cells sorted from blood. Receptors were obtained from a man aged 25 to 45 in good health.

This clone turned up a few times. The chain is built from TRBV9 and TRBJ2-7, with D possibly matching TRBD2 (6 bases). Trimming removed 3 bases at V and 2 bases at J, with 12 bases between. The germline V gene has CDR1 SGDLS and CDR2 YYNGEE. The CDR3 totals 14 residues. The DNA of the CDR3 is TGTGCCAGCAGCGCGGGGGACGGGACCTACGAGCAGTACTTC. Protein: CASSAGDGTYEQYF.

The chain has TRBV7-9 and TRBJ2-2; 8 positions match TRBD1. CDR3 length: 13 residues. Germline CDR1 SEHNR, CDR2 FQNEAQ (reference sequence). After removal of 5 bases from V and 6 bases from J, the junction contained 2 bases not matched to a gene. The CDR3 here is CASSAGGSGELFF. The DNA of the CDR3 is TGTGCCAGCAGCGCAGGGGGCTCCGGGGAGCTGTTTTTT.

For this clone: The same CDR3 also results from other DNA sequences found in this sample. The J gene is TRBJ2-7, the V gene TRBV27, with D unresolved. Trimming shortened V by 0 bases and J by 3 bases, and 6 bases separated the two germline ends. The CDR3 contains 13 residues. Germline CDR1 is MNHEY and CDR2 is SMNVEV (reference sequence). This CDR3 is CASSLSPNYEQYF. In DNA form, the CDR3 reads TGTGCCAGCAGTTTATCCCCGAACTACGAGCAGTACTTC.

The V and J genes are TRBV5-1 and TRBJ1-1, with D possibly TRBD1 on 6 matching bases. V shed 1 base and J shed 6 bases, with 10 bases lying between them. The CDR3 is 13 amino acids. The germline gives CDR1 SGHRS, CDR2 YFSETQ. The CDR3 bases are TGCGCCAGCAGCTTGTCGGGGGGCCCTGAAGCTTTCTTT. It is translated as CASSLSGGPEAFF.

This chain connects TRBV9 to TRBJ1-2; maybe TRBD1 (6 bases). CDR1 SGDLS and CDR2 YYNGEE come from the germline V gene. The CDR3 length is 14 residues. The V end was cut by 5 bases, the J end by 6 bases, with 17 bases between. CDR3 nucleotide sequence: TGTGCCAGCAGTCTACTGGGGGCGATCGATGGCTACACCTTC. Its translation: CASSLLGAIDGYTF.

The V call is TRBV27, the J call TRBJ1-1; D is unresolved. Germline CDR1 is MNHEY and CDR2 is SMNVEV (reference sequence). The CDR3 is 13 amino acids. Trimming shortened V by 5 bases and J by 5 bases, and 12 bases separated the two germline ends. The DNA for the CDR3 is TGTGCCAGCAGTCAAGGAGGCCGGACTGAAGCTTTCTTT. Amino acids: CASSQGGRTEAFF.

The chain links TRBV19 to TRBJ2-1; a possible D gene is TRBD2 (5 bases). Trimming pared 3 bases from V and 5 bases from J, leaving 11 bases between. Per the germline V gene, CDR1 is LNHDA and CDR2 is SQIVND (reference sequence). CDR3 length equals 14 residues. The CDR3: CASSIAGLHNEQFF. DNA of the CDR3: TGTGCCAGTAGTATCGCCGGACTCCACAATGAGCAGTTCTTC.

The CDR3 region has the DNA TGTGCCAGCAGCGTATACTCGGGGTACGAGCAGTACTTC. Its translation: CASSVYSGYEQYF. This chain uses TRBV11-2 with TRBJ2-7; D may be TRBD2 (5 bases). V lost 5 bases and J lost 4, with 12 bases in between. The CDR3 is 13 residues long. Germline assignment: CDR1 SGHAT and CDR2 FQNNGV.

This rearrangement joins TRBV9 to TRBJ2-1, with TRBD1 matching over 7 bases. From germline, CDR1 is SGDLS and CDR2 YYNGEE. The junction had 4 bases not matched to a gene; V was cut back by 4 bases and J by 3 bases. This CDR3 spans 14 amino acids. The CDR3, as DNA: TGTGCCAGCAGCACGAGACAGGGCTACAATGAGCAGTTCTTC. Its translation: CASSTRQGYNEQFF.

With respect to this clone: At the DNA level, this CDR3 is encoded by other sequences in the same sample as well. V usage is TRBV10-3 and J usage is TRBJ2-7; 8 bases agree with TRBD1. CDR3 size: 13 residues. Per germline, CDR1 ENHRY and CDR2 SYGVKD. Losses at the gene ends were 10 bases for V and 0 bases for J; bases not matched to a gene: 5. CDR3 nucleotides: TGTGCCACCGGAGACAGGGGCTCCTACGAGCAGTACTTC. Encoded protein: CATGDRGSYEQYF.

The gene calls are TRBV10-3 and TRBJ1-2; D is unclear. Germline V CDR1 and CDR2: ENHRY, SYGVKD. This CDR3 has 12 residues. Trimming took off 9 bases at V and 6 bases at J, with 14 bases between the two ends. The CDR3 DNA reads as TGTGCCATAACCCAGGCGGGTGATGGCTACACCTTC. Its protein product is CAITQAGDGYTF.

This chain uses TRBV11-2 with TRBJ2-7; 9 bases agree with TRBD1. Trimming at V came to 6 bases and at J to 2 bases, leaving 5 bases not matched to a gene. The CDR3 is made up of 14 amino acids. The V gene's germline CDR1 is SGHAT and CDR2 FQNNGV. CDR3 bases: TGTGCCAGCAGAAACAGGGGGCGCCCCTACGAGCAGTACTTC. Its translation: CASRNRGRPYEQYF.

The CDR3 loop is CASSLLPSTDTQYF. The DNA of the CDR3 is TGTGCCAGCAGCCTCCTACCTAGCACAGATACGCAGTATTTT. The V gene is TRBV7-3, the J gene TRBJ2-3; no clear D gene. V lost 5 bases to trimming and J lost 0 bases, with 9 bases between them. CDR1 and CDR2 (germline): SGHTA, FQGTGA. CDR3 length equals 14 residues.

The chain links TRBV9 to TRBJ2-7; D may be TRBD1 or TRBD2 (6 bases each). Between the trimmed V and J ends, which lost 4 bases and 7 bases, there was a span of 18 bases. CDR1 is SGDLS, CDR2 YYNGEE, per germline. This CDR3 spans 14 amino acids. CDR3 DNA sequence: TGTGCCAGCAGCCCTCGGAGAGGGGGGAGGGAGCAGTACTTC. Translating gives CASSPRRGGREQYF.

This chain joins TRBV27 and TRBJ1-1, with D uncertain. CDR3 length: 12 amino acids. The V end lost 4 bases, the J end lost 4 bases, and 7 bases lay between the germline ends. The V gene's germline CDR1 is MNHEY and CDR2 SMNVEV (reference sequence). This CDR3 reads CASSSRVTEAFF. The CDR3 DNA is TGTGCCAGCAGTTCTAGGGTCACTGAAGCTTTCTTT.

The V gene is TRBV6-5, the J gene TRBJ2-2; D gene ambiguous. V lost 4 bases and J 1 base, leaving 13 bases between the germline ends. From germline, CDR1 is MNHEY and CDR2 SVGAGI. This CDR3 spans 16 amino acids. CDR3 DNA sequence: TGTGCCAGCAGTTTTTGGGTCGGGCAGAACACCGGGGAGCTGTTTTTT. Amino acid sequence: CASSFWVGQNTGELFF.

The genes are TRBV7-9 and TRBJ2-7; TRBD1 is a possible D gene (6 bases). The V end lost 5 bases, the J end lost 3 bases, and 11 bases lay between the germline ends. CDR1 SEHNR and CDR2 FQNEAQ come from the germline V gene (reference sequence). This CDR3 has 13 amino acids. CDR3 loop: CASSPRQDYEQYF. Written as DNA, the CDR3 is TGTGCCAGCAGCCCCCGACAGGACTACGAGCAGTACTTC.

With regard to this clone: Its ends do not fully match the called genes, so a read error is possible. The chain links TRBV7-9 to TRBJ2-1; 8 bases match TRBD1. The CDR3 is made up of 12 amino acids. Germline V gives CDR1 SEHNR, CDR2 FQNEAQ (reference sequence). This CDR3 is CASSSLRDRRLF. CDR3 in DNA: TGTGCCAGCAGCTCCCTCCGGGACAGGCGTCTCTTC.

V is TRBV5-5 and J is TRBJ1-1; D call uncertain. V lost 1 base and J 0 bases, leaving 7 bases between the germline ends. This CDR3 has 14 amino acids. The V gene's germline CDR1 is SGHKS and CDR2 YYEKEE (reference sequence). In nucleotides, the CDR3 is TGTGCCAGCAGCTTGAGTATCATGAACACTGAAGCTTTCTTT. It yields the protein CASSLSIMNTEAFF. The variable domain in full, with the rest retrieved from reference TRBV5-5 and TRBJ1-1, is DAGVTQSPTHLIKTRGQQVTLRCSPISGHKSVSWYQQVLGQGPQFIFQYYEKEERGRGNFPDRFSARQFPNYSSELNVNALLLGDSALYLCASSLSIMNTEAFFGQGTRLTVV.

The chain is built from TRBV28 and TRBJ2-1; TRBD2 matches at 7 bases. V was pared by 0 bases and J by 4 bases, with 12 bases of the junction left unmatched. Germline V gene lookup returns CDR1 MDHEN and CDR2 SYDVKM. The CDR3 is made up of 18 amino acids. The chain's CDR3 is CASSLWGVGEGGYNEQFF. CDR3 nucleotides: TGTGCCAGCAGTTTATGGGGAGTTGGGGAGGGAGGATACAATGAGCAGTTCTTC.

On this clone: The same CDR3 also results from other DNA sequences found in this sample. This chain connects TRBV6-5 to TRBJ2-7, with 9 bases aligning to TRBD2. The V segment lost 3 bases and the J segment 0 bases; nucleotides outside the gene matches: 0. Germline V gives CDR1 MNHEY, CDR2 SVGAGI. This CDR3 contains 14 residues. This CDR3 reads CASSYSGSSYEQYF. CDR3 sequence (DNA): TGTGCCAGCAGTTATAGCGGGAGCTCCTACGAGCAGTACTTC.